The text below deals with one T cell receptor beta chain. The data are from a study of shared clonotypes between healthy human individuals. Only in-frame clones appear in the TCRdb table, and some are missing; sequencing was by immunoSEQ multiplex PCR. The data hold 2.5 million or so clones, with around nine tenths observed a single time. This TCR was sampled from a man aged 18 to 30 in good health. Sequences were obtained from naive CD4+ T cells sorted from blood. Sample subset: CD45RA+ positively selected.

CDR3 amino acids: CASSLDLGTPLHF. The CDR3, as DNA: TGCGCCAGCAGCTTGGACCTCGGCACACCCCTCCACTTT. The J gene is TRBJ1-6, the V gene TRBV5-1; D is unresolved. V lost 0 bases and J 11 bases, leaving 9 bases between the germline ends. Germline V gives CDR1 SGHRS, CDR2 YFSETQ. The CDR3 spans 13 residues.